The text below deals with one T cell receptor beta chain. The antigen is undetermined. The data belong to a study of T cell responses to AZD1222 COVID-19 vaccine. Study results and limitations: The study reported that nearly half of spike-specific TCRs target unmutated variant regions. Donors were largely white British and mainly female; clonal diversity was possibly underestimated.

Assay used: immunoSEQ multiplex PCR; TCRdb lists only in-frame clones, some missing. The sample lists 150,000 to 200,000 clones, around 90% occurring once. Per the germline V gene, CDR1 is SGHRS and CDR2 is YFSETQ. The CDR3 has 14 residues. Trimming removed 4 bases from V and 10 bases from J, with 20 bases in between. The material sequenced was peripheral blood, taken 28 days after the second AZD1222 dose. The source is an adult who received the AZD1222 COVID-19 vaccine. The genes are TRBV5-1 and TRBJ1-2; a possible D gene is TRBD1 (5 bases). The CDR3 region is CASSVSPPGTSYTF. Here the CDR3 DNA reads TGCGCCAGCAGCGTTTCACCCCCCGGGACGTCCTACACCTTC.